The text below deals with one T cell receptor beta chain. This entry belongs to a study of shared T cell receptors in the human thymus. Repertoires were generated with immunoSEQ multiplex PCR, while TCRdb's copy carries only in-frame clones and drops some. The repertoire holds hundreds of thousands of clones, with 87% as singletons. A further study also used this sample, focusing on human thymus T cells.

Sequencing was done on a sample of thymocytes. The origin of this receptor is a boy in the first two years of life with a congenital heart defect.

CDR3 coding DNA: TGTGCCAGCAGTGAAGACAGTAGCTCCTACGAGCAGTACTTC. This codes for CASSEDSSSYEQYF. The chain employs TRBV25-1 and TRBJ2-7, with D possibly TRBD1 on 5 matching bases. CDR1 is MGHDK, CDR2 SYGVNS, per germline. This CDR3 is built from 14 residues. V lost 2 bases, J lost 0 bases, and 8 bases lay in between.